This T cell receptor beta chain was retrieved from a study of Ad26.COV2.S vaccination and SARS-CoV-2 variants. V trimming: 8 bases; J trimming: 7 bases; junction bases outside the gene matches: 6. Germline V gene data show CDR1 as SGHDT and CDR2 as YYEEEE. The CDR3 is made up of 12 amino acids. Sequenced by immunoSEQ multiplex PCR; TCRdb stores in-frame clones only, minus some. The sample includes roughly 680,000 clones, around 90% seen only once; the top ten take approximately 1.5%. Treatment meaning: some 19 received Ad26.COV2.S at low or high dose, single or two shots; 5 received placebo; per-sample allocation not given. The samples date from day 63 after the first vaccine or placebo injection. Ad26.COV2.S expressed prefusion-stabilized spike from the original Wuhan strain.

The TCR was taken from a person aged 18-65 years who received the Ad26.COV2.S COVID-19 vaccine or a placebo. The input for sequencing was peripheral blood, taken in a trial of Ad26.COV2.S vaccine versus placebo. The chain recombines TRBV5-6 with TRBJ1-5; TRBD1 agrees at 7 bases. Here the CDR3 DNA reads TGTGCCAGTAACAGGGGAGGCCAGCCCCAGCATTTT. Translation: CASNRGGQPQHF.